One and the same sample provided the 20 T cell receptor beta chains below, sequenced in a study of cytomegalovirus exposure and HLA in healthy donors. It was with 60 Vbeta and 13 Jbeta primers that the PCR ran. Here immunoSEQ multiplex PCR was the method, and the copy in TCRdb shows in-frame clones only, minus some. The sample data list 100,000 to 150,000 clones. The sequencing input was PBMCs. These receptors all stem from a man in his late teens or twenties in good health and CMV-seronegative.

The chain links TRBV5-6 to TRBJ2-5; D is perhaps TRBD2 (5 bases). The germline gives CDR1 SGHDT, CDR2 YYEEEE. The CDR3 totals 17 residues. Trimming took 1 base from V and 1 from J, leaving 17 bases between them. CDR3 nucleotide sequence: TGTGCCAGCAGCTTGAGAGTGGTAGCGACGATCCAAGAGACCCAGTACTTC. It specifies CASSLRVVATIQETQYF.

The chain combines TRBV13 with TRBJ2-7; unclear D gene. CDR1 and CDR2 from the germline V gene are PRHDT and FYEKMQ (reference sequence). CDR3 length: 14 amino acids. V was shortened by 1 base and J by 2 bases, with 9 bases between the two germline ends. CDR3 residues: CASSLEEGAYEQYF. The DNA of the CDR3 is TGTGCCAGCAGCTTAGAAGAAGGAGCCTACGAGCAGTACTTC.

This chain joins TRBV25-1 and TRBJ2-1, with D hard to call. The CDR3 is made up of 12 amino acids. Germline CDR1 reads MGHDK; CDR2 reads SYGVNS. Trimming removed 5 bases at V and 7 bases at J, with 9 bases between. This CDR3 reads CASSHRWNEQFF. The CDR3 DNA reads TGTGCCAGCAGTCACAGATGGAATGAGCAGTTCTTC.

The rearrangement joins TRBV2 to TRBJ2-2; 9 nucleotides agree with TRBD2. The CDR3 totals 15 residues. V trimming: 3 bases; J trimming: 5 bases; junction bases outside the gene matches: 4. The germline V gene has CDR1 SNHLY and CDR2 FYNNEI. As DNA, the CDR3 is TGTGCCAGCAGTGACAGCGGGGGGTTTACCGGGGAGCTGTTTTTT. Translated: CASSDSGGFTGELFF.

V gene TRBV28 combines with J gene TRBJ1-4, with D tentatively TRBD1 (5 bases). V lost 3 bases, J lost 1 base, and 9 bases lay in between. In germline, CDR1 is MDHEN, CDR2 SYDVKM. The CDR3 is made up of 15 amino acids. CDR3 sequence: CASSFMGRTNEKLFF. DNA for the CDR3: TGTGCCAGCAGTTTCATGGGGCGAACTAATGAAAAACTGTTTTTT. Variable domain in full (rest from reference TRBV28 and TRBJ1-4): DVKVTQSSRYLVKRTGEKVFLECVQDMDHENMFWYRQDPGLGLRLIYFSYDVKMKEKGDIPEGYSVSREKKERFSLILESASTNQTSMYLCASSFMGRTNEKLFFGSGTQLSVL.

The V call is TRBV9, the J call TRBJ2-5; the match to TRBD1 covers 9 bases. Losses at the gene ends were 4 bases for V and 2 bases for J; bases not matched to a gene: 9. This CDR3 region has 16 residues. CDR1 and CDR2 from the germline V gene are SGDLS and YYNGEE. The CDR3, as DNA: TGTGCCAGCAGCCCCACCCGGGACAGGGAACAAGAGACCCAGTACTTC. This translates into CASSPTRDREQETQYF.

This chain links TRBV5-6 with TRBJ2-7, with D perhaps matching TRBD2 (6 bases). The CDR3 is made up of 14 amino acids. V lost 4 bases and J 4 bases, leaving 15 bases between the germline ends. Germline V gene sequence: CDR1 SGHDT, CDR2 YYEEEE. The CDR3, as DNA: TGTGCCAGCAGCGGGGACGGGAGACGGTACGAGCAGTACTTC. Translated, it gives CASSGDGRRYEQYF.

V usage is TRBV5-1 and J usage is TRBJ2-7; D gene uncertain. Germline CDR1 SGHRS, CDR2 YFSETQ. The CDR3 is made up of 14 amino acids. Trimming shortened V by 0 bases and J by 4 bases, and 11 bases separated the two germline ends. The CDR3 reads CASSLAGLNYEQYF. The CDR3 coding sequence is TGCGCCAGCAGCTTGGCGGGTCTCAATTACGAGCAGTACTTC.

J is TRBJ2-7 and V is TRBV7-9; tentatively, D is TRBD1 (6 bases). This CDR3 has 17 amino acids. V was shortened by 1 base and J by 2 bases, with 18 bases between the two germline ends. Germline values: CDR1 SEHNR, CDR2 FQNEAQ (reference sequence). The CDR3 is CASSLGGQRTATYEQYF. CDR3 nucleotide sequence: TGTGCCAGCAGCTTAGGGGGCCAACGGACAGCGACCTACGAGCAGTACTTC.

V gene TRBV5-4 combines with J gene TRBJ2-7; D perhaps matches TRBD2 (6 bases). Per the germline V gene, CDR1 is SGHNT and CDR2 is YYREEE (reference sequence). The CDR3 spans 20 residues. The V and J ends lost 3 bases and 2 bases respectively, with 30 bases between them. CDR3 in amino acids: CASSSWNFRRDPILPYEQYF. In DNA, the CDR3 is TGTGCCAGCAGCTCTTGGAACTTCAGGAGGGACCCGATATTACCCTACGAGCAGTACTTC.

The gene calls are TRBV11-3 and TRBJ2-3; TRBD1 matches at 10 bases. The CDR3 is 16 residues long. Germline lookup yields CDR1 SGHNT and CDR2 YENEEA. V trimming: 5 bases; J trimming: 6 bases; junction bases outside the gene matches: 11. DNA for the CDR3: TGTGCCAGCAGCGTCCTGACAGGGGGCCGATTGGATACGCAGTATTTT. This sequence encodes CASSVLTGGRLDTQYF.

The chain recombines TRBV11-1 with TRBJ1-4; possible D gene TRBD1, 5 bases. V lost 5 bases to trimming and J lost 4 bases, with 11 bases between them. This CDR3 spans 14 amino acids. CDR1 is SGHAT, CDR2 FQDESV, per germline (reference sequence). The CDR3 spells CASSQGHRNEKLFF. The CDR3 nucleotides read TGTGCCAGCAGCCAAGGACACCGTAATGAAAAACTGTTTTTT.

This rearrangement joins TRBV27 to TRBJ1-2; D uncertain. Germline V gene lookup returns CDR1 MNHEY and CDR2 SMNVEV (reference sequence). The CDR3 covers 13 residues. The V and J ends lost 6 bases and 10 bases respectively, with 18 bases between them. The CDR3 loop is CASSFLPREDYTF. CDR3 nucleotides: TGTGCCAGCAGCTTCCTACCGAGAGAGGACTACACCTTC.

The J gene is TRBJ1-4, the V gene TRBV19; 8 bases are shared with TRBD1. The CDR3 is 15 amino acids. V lost 3 bases to trimming and J lost 5 bases; unmatched junction nucleotides: 5. Per germline, CDR1 LNHDA and CDR2 SQIVND (reference sequence). CDR3 in amino acids: CASSIDRDRNEKLFF. The CDR3 DNA reads as TGTGCCAGTAGTATCGACCGGGACAGGAATGAAAAACTGTTTTTT.

The CDR3 reads CASSAHSSNQPQHF. As DNA, the CDR3 is TGTGCCAGCAGTGCTCACAGTAGCAATCAGCCCCAGCATTTT. V and J are TRBV6-6 and TRBJ1-5; D not resolved. V lost 5 bases and J 0 bases, leaving 8 bases between the germline ends. The CDR3 has 14 amino acids. Germline V gives CDR1 MNHNY, CDR2 SVGAGI (reference sequence).

V gene TRBV7-8 combines with J gene TRBJ2-2; 7 nucleotides align to TRBD1. The CDR3 extends over 17 amino acids. V was pared by 6 bases and J by 1 base, with 11 bases of the junction left unmatched. Germline values: CDR1 SGHVS, CDR2 FQNEAQ. The CDR3 DNA sequence: TGTGCCAGCAGAACCGGGACAGCACTTATGAACACCGGGGAGCTGTTTTTT. Encoded protein: CASRTGTALMNTGELFF.

The rearrangement joins TRBV6-5 to TRBJ1-2; tentatively, D is TRBD1 (5 bases). V was clipped by 5 bases and J by 8 bases, with 18 bases between them. The CDR3 is made up of 14 amino acids. Looked up from germline, CDR1 is MNHEY and CDR2 is SVGAGI. The CDR3 sequence: CASSPEGGVRGYTF. The CDR3 nucleotides read TGTGCCAGCAGTCCGGAGGGAGGGGTGCGGGGCTACACCTTC.

This chain connects TRBV15 to TRBJ2-5, with D tentatively TRBD1 (5 bases). The J call may be wrong; the DNA end is better matched by TRBJ2-7. The CDR3 covers 17 residues. Germline lookup yields CDR1 LNHNV and CDR2 YYDKDF (reference sequence). This CDR3 reads CATSRDQVGRDVYEQYF. DNA of the CDR3: TGTGCCACCAGCAGAGATCAGGTCGGCAGGGATGTGTACGAGCAGTACTTC.

The CDR3 DNA reads TGTGCCAGCAGCAGGGAGGGATCATTCTATGGCTACACCTTC. It specifies CASSREGSFYGYTF. The chain links TRBV11-2 to TRBJ1-2; D is unclear. The CDR3 has 14 amino acids. Germline-derived CDR1 and CDR2 are SGHAT and FQNNGV. Trimming took off 5 bases at V and 4 bases at J, with 14 bases between the two ends.

The chain is built from TRBV9 and TRBJ1-3; 10 bases map to TRBD1. The CDR3 consists of 16 residues. CDR1 is SGDLS, CDR2 YYNGEE, per germline. The junction had 5 bases not matched to a gene; V was cut back by 3 bases and J by 2 bases. CDR3 sequence reads: CASSETGGATGNTIYF. The CDR3 nucleotides are TGTGCCAGCAGCGAGACAGGGGGCGCAACTGGAAACACCATATATTTT.